One and the same sample provided the 28 T cell receptor beta chains below, sequenced in a study of blood T cell repertoires in COVID-19. This table comes from immunoSEQ multiplex PCR, and its TCRdb copy is limited to in-frame clones, with some not included. The sample has a few hundred thousand clones; about 92% are singletons. Material: PBMCs or T cells enriched from blood (not recorded which). The receptors here all came from a woman younger than 45 who had recovered from COVID-19.

The rearrangement links TRBV28 to TRBJ1-1; TRBD1 matches 12 bases. The length of the CDR3 is 16 residues. V shed 7 bases, J shed 4 bases, and the junction held 10 bases outside the gene matches. Germline V lookup: CDR1 MDHEN, CDR2 SYDVKM. The CDR3 region is CASIPGGQGASTEAFF. CDR3 in DNA: TGTGCCAGCATCCCTGGGGGACAGGGGGCGAGCACTGAAGCTTTCTTT.

Here the CDR3 reads CASSSDRDRETQYF. CDR3 in DNA: TGTGCCAGCAGCTCGGACAGGGACCGAGAGACCCAGTACTTC. The V and J genes are TRBV7-9 and TRBJ2-5; 8 positions match TRBD1. J was trimmed by 4 bases and V by 4 bases; bases with no gene match: 5. Germline V gene lookup returns CDR1 SEHNR and CDR2 FQNEAQ (reference sequence). The CDR3 has 14 residues.

This chain uses TRBV5-1 with TRBJ2-7; 10 bases match TRBD2. The CDR3 contains 15 residues. Germline V gives CDR1 SGHRS, CDR2 YFSETQ. With 3 bases clipped from V and 6 bases from J, the junction kept 9 bases outside the gene matches. DNA for the CDR3: TGCGCCAGCAGCTCCTCTAGCGGGAGAAGGAGCGAGCAGTACTTC. Translated, it gives CASSSSSGRRSEQYF.

The chain has TRBV2 and TRBJ1-2, with no clear D. The ends were cut back, 3 bases at V and 5 bases at J, with 10 bases in the middle. The V gene's germline CDR1 is SNHLY and CDR2 FYNNEI. CDR3 size: 13 residues. CDR3 sequence: CASSDLAEYGYTF. For the CDR3, the DNA is TGTGCCAGCAGTGATTTAGCAGAGTATGGCTACACCTTC.

This sequence joins TRBV27 and TRBJ2-3; the match to TRBD2 covers 11 bases. The CDR3 contains 15 residues. CDR1 and CDR2 (germline): MNHEY, SMNVEV (reference sequence). V shed 4 bases, J shed 7 bases, and the junction held 7 bases outside the gene matches. CDR3 nucleotides: TGTGCCAGCAGTTACAGACTAGCGGGATTTAATACGCAGTATTTT. Residues: CASSYRLAGFNTQYF.

The DNA of the CDR3 is TGTGCCAGCTCGCTTAACAGGGAGATCCGGGCTAATGAAAAACTGTTTTTT. Translated: CASSLNREIRANEKLFF. The chain is built from TRBV18 and TRBJ1-4; D is perhaps TRBD1 (6 bases). From germline, CDR1 is KGHSH and CDR2 LQKENI. V lost 6 bases to trimming and J lost 3 bases, with 20 bases between them. This CDR3 region has 17 residues.

The chain carries TRBV7-2 and TRBJ2-2, with TRBD2 matching over 9 bases. The ends lost 5 bases at V and 5 bases at J; junction bases unmatched: 9. This CDR3 contains 16 residues. Germline V gives CDR1 SGHTA, CDR2 FQGNSA. The CDR3 bases are TGTGCCAGCAGCGCTAATAGCGGGGGTAGGACCGGGGAGCTGTTTTTT. Its translation: CASSANSGGRTGELFF.

This clone has a single count. CDR3 amino acids: CARSGHRDSQPRAFF. Written as DNA, the CDR3 is TGTGCCAGAAGCGGCCACCGGGACAGCCAACCCCGAGCTTTCTTT. The J gene is TRBJ1-1, the V gene TRBV5-3; 7 nucleotides line up with TRBD1. TRBV5-3 carries the ORF label, with uncertain function. V lost 4 bases to trimming and J lost 10 bases; unmatched junction nucleotides: 16. The CDR3 runs to 15 residues.

This chain joins TRBV28 and TRBJ2-7, with D unresolved. Germline V gene data show CDR1 as MDHEN and CDR2 as SYDVKM. Trimming took off 3 bases at V and 3 bases at J, with 6 bases between the two ends. The CDR3 runs to 12 residues. The CDR3: CASSFLNYEQYF. CDR3 nucleotides: TGTGCCAGCAGTTTTTTAAACTACGAGCAGTACTTC.

The gene calls are TRBV7-8 and TRBJ2-1; weak D call: TRBD2 (6 bases). There are 14 residues in the CDR3. Germline V lookup: CDR1 SGHVS, CDR2 FQNEAQ. V shed 5 bases and J shed 7 bases, with 15 bases lying between them. DNA of the CDR3: TGTGCCAGCAGCGACAGACTAGTAAGGAATGAGCAGTTCTTC. This sequence encodes CASSDRLVRNEQFF.

This clone showed up just once. The V call is TRBV12-3 or TRBV12-4, the J call TRBJ2-5; 10 bases are shared with TRBD1. V gave up 5 bases and J gave up 4 bases; unmatched junction bases: 1. The CDR3 is made up of 13 amino acids. CDR3 amino acids: CASSGTGVETQYF. CDR3 in DNA: TGTGCCAGCAGTGGGACAGGGGTAGAGACCCAGTACTTC.

The chain couples TRBV28 to TRBJ1-3, with TRBD1 identical over 7 bases. J lost 3 bases, V lost 5 bases, and 7 bases had no gene match. CDR1 and CDR2 from the germline V gene are MDHEN and SYDVKM. The CDR3 has 15 residues. The CDR3 DNA follows: TGTGCCAGCAGTCTATCCGACAGGGTTGGAAACACCATATATTTT. Protein: CASSLSDRVGNTIYF.

The rearrangement joins TRBV6-5 to TRBJ2-1, with 8 bases lining up with TRBD2. This CDR3 spans 15 amino acids. CDR1 MNHEY and CDR2 SVGAGI come from the germline V gene. Trimming at V came to 6 bases and at J to 4 bases, leaving 8 bases not matched to a gene. The CDR3 DNA reads TGTGCCAGCAGCCGTACTAGCGGAGCTTACAATGAGCAGTTCTTC. The encoded protein is CASSRTSGAYNEQFF.

The chain is built from TRBV18 and TRBJ1-1, with TRBD1 identical over 7 bases. The CDR3 has 12 amino acids. Germline V CDR1 and CDR2: KGHSH, LQKENI. V shed 3 bases, J shed 11 bases, and the junction held 6 bases outside the gene matches. CDR3 sequence: CASSPLQGRAFF. The DNA of the CDR3 is TGTGCCAGCTCACCTTTACAGGGGAGGGCTTTCTTT.

This rearrangement joins TRBV2 to TRBJ2-3; D call uncertain. Trimming removed 4 bases at V and 6 bases at J, with 14 bases between. In germline, CDR1 is SNHLY, CDR2 FYNNEI. This CDR3 has 14 amino acids. The CDR3 is CASSGHRSTDTQYF. The CDR3 nucleotides read TGTGCCAGCAGTGGTCATCGGTCCACCGATACGCAGTATTTT. The complete variable domain, with remaining parts taken from reference TRBV2 and TRBJ2-3, reads EPEVTQTPSHQVTQMGQEVILRCVPISNHLYFYWYRQILGQKVEFLVSFYNNEISEKSEIFDDQFSVERPDGSNFTLKIRSTKLEDSAMYFCASSGHRSTDTQYFGPGTRLTVL.

This chain joins TRBV28 and TRBJ1-2; 7 nucleotides agree with TRBD1. Per the germline V gene, CDR1 is MDHEN and CDR2 is SYDVKM. The CDR3 covers 13 residues. The V gene end was trimmed by 4 bases and the J gene end by 8 bases; junction bases not matched to a gene: 7. CDR3 region: CASSYTGAVGYTF. The CDR3 region has the DNA TGTGCCAGCAGTTATACAGGGGCGGTAGGCTACACCTTC.

V usage is TRBV15 and J usage is TRBJ2-3, with D possibly matching TRBD2 (6 bases). V was clipped by 2 bases and J by 4 bases, with 13 bases between them. The CDR3 loop spans 15 amino acids. From germline, CDR1 is LNHNV and CDR2 YYDKDF (reference sequence). The CDR3 DNA sequence: TGTGCCACCAGCAGATGGCGGGATCTCGCAGATACGCAGTATTTT. It specifies CATSRWRDLADTQYF.

This clone was detected only a few times. The chain combines TRBV6-2 or TRBV6-3 with TRBJ1-5; D unclear. The CDR3 runs 16 residues. Germline CDR1 MNHEY, CDR2 SVGEGT. Trimming cost V 0 bases and J 7 bases, with 16 bases left between them. The CDR3 DNA reads TGTGCCAGCAGTTACTCATCCAGGAAAGTAGGACAGCCCCAGCATTTT. This encodes CASSYSSRKVGQPQHF.

The sample holds a few counts of this clone. The chain couples TRBV7-9 to TRBJ2-7; TRBD1 matches 9 bases. V shed 5 bases and J 3 bases; nucleotides not matched to a gene: 5. Germline CDR1 SEHNR, CDR2 FQNEAQ (reference sequence). This CDR3 is 14 amino acids long. The CDR3 bases are TGTGCCAGCAGCCGACCGGGACAGGGCTACGAGCAGTACTTC. It translates to CASSRPGQGYEQYF.

The rearrangement uses TRBV28 and TRBJ2-5, with D possibly being TRBD2 (6 bases). This CDR3 contains 13 residues. Trimming cost V 7 bases and J 4 bases, with 13 bases left between them. The germline gives CDR1 MDHEN, CDR2 SYDVKM. CDR3 in amino acids: CASKFRGLETQYF. DNA for the CDR3: TGTGCCAGCAAGTTTCGGGGACTAGAGACCCAGTACTTC. The full variable domain, its missing parts supplied by reference TRBV28 and TRBJ2-5, is DVKVTQSSRYLVKRTGEKVFLECVQDMDHENMFWYRQDPGLGLRLIYFSYDVKMKEKGDIPEGYSVSREKKERFSLILESASTNQTSMYLCASKFRGLETQYFGPGTRLLVL.

V and J are TRBV27 and TRBJ1-2, with 8 positions matching TRBD1. CDR1 is MNHEY and CDR2 is SMNVEV in the germline V gene (reference sequence). V shed 3 bases and J 6 bases; nucleotides not matched to a gene: 12. The CDR3 length is 16 residues. The CDR3 loop reads CASSFLLPGQENGYTF. CDR3 coding DNA: TGTGCCAGCAGTTTTTTGTTACCGGGACAGGAAAATGGCTACACCTTC.

The chain carries TRBV7-9 and TRBJ1-2, with D perhaps matching TRBD1 (5 bases). The V gene lost 5 bases and the J gene lost 1 base, with 8 bases spanning the gap. Germline-derived CDR1 and CDR2 are SEHNR and FQNEAQ (reference sequence). The CDR3 extends over 13 amino acids. The CDR3: CASSPQGNYGYTF. In DNA form, the CDR3 reads TGTGCCAGCAGCCCTCAGGGTAACTATGGCTACACCTTC.

The CDR3 protein is CASSLSSSLQFF. In DNA, the CDR3 is TGTGCCAGCAGTTTATCGTCTAGCTTGCAGTTCTTC. The genes are TRBV28 and TRBJ2-1, with D tentatively TRBD2 (5 bases). The CDR3 is made up of 12 amino acids. Germline V gene sequence: CDR1 MDHEN, CDR2 SYDVKM. Trimming took off 1 base at V and 12 bases at J, with 10 bases between the two ends.

V is TRBV2 and J is TRBJ2-3, with a tentative D call TRBD2 (5 bases). Germline assignment: CDR1 SNHLY and CDR2 FYNNEI. The CDR3 spans 15 residues. Trimming pared 7 bases from V and 3 bases from J, leaving 17 bases between. DNA for the CDR3: TGTGCCAGCACCAAAGCGGTAGCACGGACAGATACGCAGTATTTT. Its translation: CASTKAVARTDTQYF.

This chain uses TRBV28 with TRBJ1-5, with D unclear. The germline V gene has CDR1 MDHEN and CDR2 SYDVKM. V lost 4 bases and J 2 bases, leaving 18 bases between the germline ends. The CDR3 extends over 17 amino acids. CDR3 in amino acids: CASSSWVPGGGNQPQHF. In DNA form, the CDR3 reads TGTGCCAGCAGTTCATGGGTTCCGGGAGGTGGCAATCAGCCCCAGCATTTT. Together with reference TRBV28 and TRBJ1-5, the CDR3 gives the full variable domain: DVKVTQSSRYLVKRTGEKVFLECVQDMDHENMFWYRQDPGLGLRLIYFSYDVKMKEKGDIPEGYSVSREKKERFSLILESASTNQTSMYLCASSSWVPGGGNQPQHFGDGTRLSIL.

Only one count was recorded for this clone. V and J are TRBV25-1 and TRBJ2-5; maybe TRBD1 (5 bases). CDR3 length: 13 amino acids. V was trimmed by 1 base and J by 5 bases, leaving 8 bases between them. Per the germline V gene, CDR1 is MGHDK and CDR2 is SYGVNS. The CDR3: CASSELGVETQYF. The CDR3 nucleotides read TGTGCCAGCAGTGAATTAGGGGTCGAGACCCAGTACTTC.

The V and J genes are TRBV24-1 and TRBJ2-1; 10 nucleotides match TRBD2. Germline trimming cut 4 bases from V and 6 bases from J; bases unmatched to any gene: 8. CDR1 KGHDR and CDR2 SFDVKD come from the germline V gene. CDR3 length: 16 amino acids. CDR3 in amino acids: CATSEPSGGVGNEQFF. The DNA for the CDR3 is TGTGCCACCAGTGAACCGAGCGGGGGGGTAGGCAATGAGCAGTTCTTC.

The J gene is TRBJ1-4, the V gene TRBV18, with 8 bases identical to TRBD1. J gave up 4 bases and V 3 bases, and 4 bases lay outside the gene matches. Per the germline V gene, CDR1 is KGHSH and CDR2 is LQKENI. CDR3 size: 15 residues. DNA of the CDR3: TGTGCCAGCTCACCGCCGGGACAGGTTAATGAAAAACTGTTTTTT. Translation gives CASSPPGQVNEKLFF. The variable domain in full, completed from reference TRBV18 and TRBJ1-4, reads NAGVMQNPRHLVRRRGQEARLRCSPMKGHSHVYWYRQLPEEGLKFMVYLQKENIIDESGMPKERFSAEFPKEGPSILRIQQVVRGDSAAYFCASSPPGQVNEKLFFGSGTQLSVL.